This TCR beta chain comes out of a study of esophageal squamous cell carcinoma under preoperative chemotherapy (dated by TCRdb to the late 2010s). With regard to the full study: In the study, TCR repertoires were profiled in both peripheral blood T cells and tumor-infiltrating lymphocytes. Repertoires from samples taken before paclitaxel-nedaplatin therapy were compared with repertoires from samples taken after paclitaxel-nedaplatin therapy. In patients with esophageal squamous cell carcinoma, the study looked at what paclitaxel-nedaplatin chemotherapy did to T-cell receptor repertoires. The cohort comprised five or six patients with primary esophageal squamous cell carcinoma. The paper as a whole reports these results and caveats: After chemotherapy, peripheral T cells showed a significant rise in TCR diversity, whereas tumor-infiltrating lymphocytes did not. Paclitaxel-nedaplatin therapy induced immediate and substantial clonotype frequency changes, with contraction more likely among abundant clones than amplification. Only 5 or 6 patients with esophageal squamous cell carcinoma were analyzed, making for a small cohort. Tumor-infiltrating lymphocytes after treatment appeared to come partly from peripheral T cells migrating into the tumor, rather than solely from local clonal changes.

In the case of this clonotype: Its antigen remains undetermined. The germline gene is not matched at one end of the junction; a read error may be the cause.

The sample's time point, from its label and the paper: after preoperative PTX-NDP chemotherapy. Before surgery, patients were given paclitaxel-nedaplatin as preoperative chemotherapy. The method was PCR. Sequenced on a HiSeq X Ten. High-throughput sequencing was used to characterize TCR repertoires. The public reads were quality trimmed at Q25 with fastp and then assembled into clones with MiXCR by TCRdb, keeping productive beta chains. Entries are consolidated by CDR3 protein sequence, retaining the most common genes and DNA. A total of about 18,000 distinct CDR3 sequences appear in this sample, approximately 44% of them only once. The ten largest clones take up 25% to 35% of the sample. This sample was taken from a patient given preoperative chemotherapy. The clonotype originates from a human donor with esophageal squamous cell carcinoma. The donor label of this sample is uncertain.

The DNA reads TGTGCCAGCAATGAAGGGGTCCCCGGCGCGGCGACCCAGTACTTC. This is translated as CASNEGVPGAATQYF. The V gene is TRBV6-1 and the J gene is TRBJ2-5; D gene: possibly TRBD1, on 5 matching bases. CDR1 and CDR2 were assigned from the germline V gene as MNHNS and SASEGT. Its CDR3 holds 15 amino acids, cysteine through phenylalanine. Just the 45-base CDR3 DNA is kept, in frame starting at base 1.